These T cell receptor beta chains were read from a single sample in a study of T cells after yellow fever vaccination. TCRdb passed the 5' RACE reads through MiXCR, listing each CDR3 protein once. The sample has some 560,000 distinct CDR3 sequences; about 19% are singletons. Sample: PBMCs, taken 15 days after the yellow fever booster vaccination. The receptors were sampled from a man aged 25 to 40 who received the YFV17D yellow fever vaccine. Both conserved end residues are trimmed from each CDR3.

ASSLENTGGYGYT	TRBV11-2
ASSFAGNTEAF	TRBV28
SARGPSGRASTDTQY	TRBV20-1
ASSEYQTGKTDTQY	TRBV25-1
ASSPAAGVVYEQF	TRBV7-3
SAPTSGNEQF	TRBV20-1
ATSNRGPYNEQF	TRBV15
ASSPWDRAYGYT	TRBV3-1
ASSYSLQGDSSYNEQF	TRBV6-2/TRBV6-3
ASSPTSGNSYNEQF	TRBV5-1
SPPSPGLSPSGANVLT	TRBV29-1
ASSSVVRLAGQETQY	TRBV5-5
ASSLEVNLGHEQY	TRBV5-1
ASSQLGGGNEQF	TRBV3-1
SARDHLGEWAQY	TRBV20-1
ASSLYWRYNTEAF	TRBV7-9
ASTRLSGANVLT	TRBV5-8
ASNLGTGSTDTQY	TRBV12-3/TRBV12-4
ASLQGSYGYT	TRBV12-3/TRBV12-4
ASSQDFNRDQF	TRBV4-3
SDLAGSSYNEQF	TRBV29-1
ASSLRTGTGYNEQF	TRBV5-1
ASSAGTGGYEQY	TRBV5-1
ASSQGVGAYEQY	TRBV6-5
SVDLAGGSYNEQF	TRBV29-1
ASSHVGQGAYEQY	TRBV4-3
ASSERGEKYEQY	TRBV25-1
ASSHRDYDTDTQY	TRBV7-9
ASSIPTGILHKQY	TRBV28
ASSFSDFETQY	TRBV12-3/TRBV12-4
ASSARLAVGHEQY	TRBV12-3/TRBV12-4
ASRDFGYEQY	TRBV6-2/TRBV6-3
ATGLAGVAGELF	TRBV14
ASSVIRGGFDTEAF	TRBV27
AWSANYEQY	TRBV30
ASSYTQGSGANVLT	TRBV6-5
ASSSLNTQY	TRBV6-5
ASSYRDSEYNEQF	TRBV7-2
ASSLRLIDNEQF	TRBV28
ASMREGAIDQPQH	TRBV2
ASSSRLISGANVLT	TRBV6-5
ASSFRAENEQF	TRBV5-1
SASSGASTDTQY	TRBV29-1
ASNFQGLPEAF	TRBV6-2/TRBV6-3
AISESETAYNEQF	TRBV10-3
ASSITRRGDEQY	TRBV21-1
ASSYRTGGGYT	TRBV6-6
ATSRDLERGGYT	TRBV15
AAFEGPNQPQH	TRBV5-1
SAIPPPGSFNEQF	TRBV20-1
SVEGGFTGELF	TRBV29-1
ASEMGETQY	TRBV2
ASSPAGEGQF	TRBV18
ASSYRTSGRNTDTQY	TRBV5-6